This T cell receptor beta chain was found in a study of T-cell memory formation after mild COVID-19. Whole-study findings and limits: For contracting clones, CD4+ ones sat mainly in CM and EM, CD8+ in EMRA. Pre-infection memory held some responding clones, suggesting pre-existing cross-reactive T cells responded. Contracting clones from day 15 to 85 had balanced CD4/CD8; later expanders favoured CD4+.

The CDR3 has 14 amino acids. Trimming took off 3 bases at V and 10 bases at J, with 13 bases between the two ends. Looked up from germline, CDR1 is MNHEY and CDR2 is SMNVEV (reference sequence). This clonotype was counted only a few times. Its target is not known. 5'RACE with constant-segment primers yielded barcoded, UMI-tagged TCR alpha and TCR beta cDNA libraries. TCRdb called the 5' RACE reads again in MiXCR, with one record for every CDR3 protein. The sample has 80,000 to 130,000 distinct CDR3 sequences; 11% are singletons. The source is a man between 18 and 29 years old who had mild COVID-19 (a few samples of this study predate the infection). Cell type and time point are not known. Sequenced: PBMCs or a T cell subset sorted from them (not recorded which). The chain uses TRBV27 and TRBJ1-6; D is unresolved. CDR3 DNA: TGTGCCAGCAGTTTCCGGCCGATTGAGTCACCCCTCCACTTT. It yields the protein CASSFRPIESPLHF.